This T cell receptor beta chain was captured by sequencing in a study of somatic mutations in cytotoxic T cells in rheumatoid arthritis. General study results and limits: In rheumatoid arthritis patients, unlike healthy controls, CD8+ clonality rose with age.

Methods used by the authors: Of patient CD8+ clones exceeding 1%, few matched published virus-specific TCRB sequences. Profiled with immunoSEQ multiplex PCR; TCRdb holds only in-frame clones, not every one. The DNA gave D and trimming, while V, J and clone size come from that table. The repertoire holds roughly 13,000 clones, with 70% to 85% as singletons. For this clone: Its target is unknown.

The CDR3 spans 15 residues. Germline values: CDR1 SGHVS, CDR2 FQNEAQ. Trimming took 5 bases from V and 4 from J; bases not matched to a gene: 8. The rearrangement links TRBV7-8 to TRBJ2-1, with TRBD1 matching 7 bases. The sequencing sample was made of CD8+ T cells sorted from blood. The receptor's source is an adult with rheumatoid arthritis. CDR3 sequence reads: CASSTTTGFYNEQFF. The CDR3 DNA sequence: TGTGCCAGCAGCACGACGACAGGGTTTTACAATGAGCAGTTCTTC.